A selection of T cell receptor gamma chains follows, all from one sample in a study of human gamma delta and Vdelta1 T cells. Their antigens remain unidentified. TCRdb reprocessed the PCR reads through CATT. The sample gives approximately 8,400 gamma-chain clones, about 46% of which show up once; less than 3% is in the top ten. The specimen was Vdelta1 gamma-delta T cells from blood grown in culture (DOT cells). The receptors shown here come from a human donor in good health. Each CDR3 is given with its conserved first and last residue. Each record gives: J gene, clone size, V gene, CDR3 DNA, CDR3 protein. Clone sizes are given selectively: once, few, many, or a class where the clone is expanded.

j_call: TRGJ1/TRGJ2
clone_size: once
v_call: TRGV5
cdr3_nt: TGTGCCACCTGGGACAGGCTGAGCTATTATAAGAAACTCTTT
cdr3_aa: CATWDRLSYYKKLF

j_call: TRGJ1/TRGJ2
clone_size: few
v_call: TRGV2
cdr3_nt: TGTGCCACCTGGGACAAAGATTATAAGAAACTCTTT
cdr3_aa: CATWDKDYKKLF

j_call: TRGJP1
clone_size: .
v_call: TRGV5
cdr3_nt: TGTGCCACCTGGGGACAGAGGGGGAATACCACTGGTTGGTTCAAGATATTT
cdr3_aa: CATWGQRGNTTGWFKIF

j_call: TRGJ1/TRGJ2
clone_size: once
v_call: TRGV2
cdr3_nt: TGTGCCACCTGGGACGGGCCGGGATTTAAGAAACTCTTT
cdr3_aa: CATWDGPGFKKLF

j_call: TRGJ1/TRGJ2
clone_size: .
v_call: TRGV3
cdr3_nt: TGTGCCACCTGGGACAGGCCGAGATATAAGAAACTCTTT
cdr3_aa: CATWDRPRYKKLF

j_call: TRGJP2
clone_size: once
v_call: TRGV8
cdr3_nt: TGTGCCACCTGGGCCGCGGACGGGCCTAGTAGTGATTGGATCAAGACGTTT
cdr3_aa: CATWAADGPSSDWIKTF

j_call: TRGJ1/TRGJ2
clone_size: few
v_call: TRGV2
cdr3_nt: TGCGCCACCTGGGACGGGCATTATTATAAGAAACTCTTT
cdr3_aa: CATWDGHYYKKLF

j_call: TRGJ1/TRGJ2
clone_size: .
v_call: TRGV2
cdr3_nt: TGTGCCACCTGGGACGGGCGTTCAGAGAAACTCTTT
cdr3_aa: CATWDGRSEKLF

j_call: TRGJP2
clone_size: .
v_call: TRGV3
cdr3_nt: TGTGCCACCTGGGAGGGAAAGGTGGGTTGGATCAAGACGTTT
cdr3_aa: CATWEGKVGWIKTF

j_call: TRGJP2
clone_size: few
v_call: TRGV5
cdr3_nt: TGTGCCACCTGGGACGGGGGTGATTGGATCAAGACGTTT
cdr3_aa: CATWDGGDWIKTF

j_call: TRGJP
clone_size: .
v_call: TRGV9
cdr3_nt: TGTGCCTTGTGGGAGGTGAGAGGGAAAGAGTTGGGCAAAAAAATCAAGGTATTT
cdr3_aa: CALWEVRGKELGKKIKVF

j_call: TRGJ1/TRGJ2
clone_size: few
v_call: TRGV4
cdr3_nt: TGTGCCACCTGGGATGGGCTCCCTCCTGTGAGTTATAAGAAACTCTTT
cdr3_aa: CATWDGLPPVSYKKLF

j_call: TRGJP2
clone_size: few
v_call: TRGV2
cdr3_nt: TGTGCCACCTGGGTAGATTTGAGTAGTGATTGGATCAAGACGTTT
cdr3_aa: CATWVDLSSDWIKTF

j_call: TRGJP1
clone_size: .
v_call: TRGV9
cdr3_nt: TGTGCCTTGTGGGAGGCGGATAATACCACTGGTTGGTTCAAGATATTT
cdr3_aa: CALWEADNTTGWFKIF

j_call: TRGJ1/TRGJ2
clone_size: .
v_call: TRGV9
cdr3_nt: TGTGCCTTGTGGGAGGTCTGGTGGAAACTCTTT
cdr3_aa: CALWEVWWKLF

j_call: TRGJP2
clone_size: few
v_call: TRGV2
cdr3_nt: TGTGCCACCTGGGACGGGGGGGATAGTGATTGGATCAAGACGTTT
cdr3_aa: CATWDGGDSDWIKTF

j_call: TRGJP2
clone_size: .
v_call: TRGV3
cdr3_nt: TGTGCCACCTGGGACAGGCGGGGGGGTAGTAGTGATTGGATCAAGACGTTT
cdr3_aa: CATWDRRGGSSDWIKTF

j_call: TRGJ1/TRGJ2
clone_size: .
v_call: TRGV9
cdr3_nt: TGTGCCTTGTGGAGGAAGGGTGGTTATTATAAGAAACTCTTT
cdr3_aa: CALWRKGGYYKKLF

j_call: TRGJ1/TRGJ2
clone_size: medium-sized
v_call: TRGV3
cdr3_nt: TGTGCCACCTGGGACAGTTTTTATTATAAGAAACTCTTT
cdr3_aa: CATWDSFYYKKLF

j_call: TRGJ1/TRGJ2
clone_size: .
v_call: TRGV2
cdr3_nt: TGTGCCACCTGGGACGGAGACGTAGGGATTTATTATAAGAAACTCTTT
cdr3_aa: CATWDGDVGIYYKKLF

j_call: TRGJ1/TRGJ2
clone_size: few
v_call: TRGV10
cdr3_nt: TGTGCTGCGTGGGATCGGAAACTCTTT
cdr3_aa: CAAWDRKLF

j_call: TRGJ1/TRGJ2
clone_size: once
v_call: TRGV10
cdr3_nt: TGTGCTGCGTGGGATTTAGGTTATTATAAGAAACTCTTT
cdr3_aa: CAAWDLGYYKKLF

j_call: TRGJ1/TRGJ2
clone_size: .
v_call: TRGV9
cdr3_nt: TGTGCCTTGTGGGAGGTGCACGGGGTATTTTATAAGAAACTCTTT
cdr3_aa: CALWEVHGVFYKKLF

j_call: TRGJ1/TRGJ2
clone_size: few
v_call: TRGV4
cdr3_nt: TGTGCCACCTGGGATGGGCCTCGGGGGAAACTCTTT
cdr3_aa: CATWDGPRGKLF

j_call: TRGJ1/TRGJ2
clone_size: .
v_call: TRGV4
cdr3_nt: TGTGCCACCTGGGATAGGGATTATTATAAGAAACTCTTT
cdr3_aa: CATWDRDYYKKLF

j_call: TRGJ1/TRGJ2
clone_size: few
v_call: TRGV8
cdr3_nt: TGTGCCACCTGGGATGACCATAAGAAACTCTTT
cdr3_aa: CATWDDHKKLF

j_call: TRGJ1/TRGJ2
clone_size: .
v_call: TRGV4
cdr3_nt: TGTGCCACCTGGGATGCGGTAAGGTCAGTTAAGAAACTCTTT
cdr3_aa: CATWDAVRSVKKLF

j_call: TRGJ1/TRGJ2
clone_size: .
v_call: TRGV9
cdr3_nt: TGTGCCTTGTGGGAGGTCTCCACCTCGAATTATTATAAGAAACTCTTT
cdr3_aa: CALWEVSTSNYYKKLF

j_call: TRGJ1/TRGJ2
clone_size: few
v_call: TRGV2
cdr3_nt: TGTGCCACCTGGGACGACGAATATTATAAGAAACTCTTT
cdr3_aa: CATWDDEYYKKLF

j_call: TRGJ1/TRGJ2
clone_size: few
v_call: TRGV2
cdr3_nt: TGTGCCACCTGGGACGGGCGGAATTATAAGAAACTCTTT
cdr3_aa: CATWDGRNYKKLF

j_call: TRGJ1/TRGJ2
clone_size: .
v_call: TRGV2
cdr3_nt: TGTGCCACCTGGGACTGGTCGGCCTCTTATTATAAGAAACTCTTT
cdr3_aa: CATWDWSASYYKKLF

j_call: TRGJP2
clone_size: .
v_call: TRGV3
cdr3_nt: TGTGCCACCTGGGAAGGCGGCGTGGGGAGTAGTGATTGGATCAAGACGTTT
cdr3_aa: CATWEGGVGSSDWIKTF

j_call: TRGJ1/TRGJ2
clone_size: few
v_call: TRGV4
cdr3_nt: TGTGCCACCTGGGATGGGCAGTATAAGAAACTCTTT
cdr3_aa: CATWDGQYKKLF

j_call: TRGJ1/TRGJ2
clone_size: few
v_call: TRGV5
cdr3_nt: TGTGCCACCTGGGACCCGAATTATTATAAGAAACTCTTT
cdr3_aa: CATWDPNYYKKLF

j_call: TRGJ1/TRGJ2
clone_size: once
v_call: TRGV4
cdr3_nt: TGTGCCACCTGGGATGTCCCCTTTGGATATAAGAAACTCTTT
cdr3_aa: CATWDVPFGYKKLF

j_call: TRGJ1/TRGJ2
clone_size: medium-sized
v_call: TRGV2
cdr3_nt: TGTGCCACCTGGGACGGGCGGTATAAGAAACTCTTT
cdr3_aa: CATWDGRYKKLF

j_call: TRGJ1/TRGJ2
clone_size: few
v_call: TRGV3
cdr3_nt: TGTGCCACCTGGGACAGGCGAGGTTATTATAAGAAACTCTTT
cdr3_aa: CATWDRRGYYKKLF

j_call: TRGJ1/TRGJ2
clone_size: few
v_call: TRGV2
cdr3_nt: TGTGCCACCTGGGACGAATCGAATTATTATAAGAAACTCTTT
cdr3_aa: CATWDESNYYKKLF

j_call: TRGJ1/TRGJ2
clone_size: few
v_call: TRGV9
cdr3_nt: TGTGCCTTGTGGGAGGCGCCTTATTATAAGAAACTCTTT
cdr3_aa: CALWEAPYYKKLF

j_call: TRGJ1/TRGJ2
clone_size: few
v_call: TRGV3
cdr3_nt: TGTGCCACCTGGGACAGGCCCCGGTTTTATAAGAAACTCTTT
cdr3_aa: CATWDRPRFYKKLF

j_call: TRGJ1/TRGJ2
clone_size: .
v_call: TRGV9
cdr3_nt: TGTGCCTTGTGGGAGGGACGACGTCGGGCGCATAAGAAACTCTTT
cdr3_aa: CALWEGRRRAHKKLF

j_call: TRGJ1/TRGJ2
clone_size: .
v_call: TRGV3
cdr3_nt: TGTGCCACCTGGTCCCTTGGTTGGCATAAGAAACTCTTT
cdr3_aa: CATWSLGWHKKLF

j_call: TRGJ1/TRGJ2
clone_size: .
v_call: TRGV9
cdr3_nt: TGTGCCTTGTGGGAGCGTAGTCATTATAAGAAACTCTTT
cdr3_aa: CALWERSHYKKLF

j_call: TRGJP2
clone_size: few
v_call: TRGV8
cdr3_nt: TGTGCCACCTGGGATAGTCTCAGTAGTGATTGGATCAAGACGTTT
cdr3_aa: CATWDSLSSDWIKTF

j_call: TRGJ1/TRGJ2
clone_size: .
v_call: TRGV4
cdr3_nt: TGTGCCACCTGGGATGGCCCCCGGAAGAAACTCTTT
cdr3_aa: CATWDGPRKKLF

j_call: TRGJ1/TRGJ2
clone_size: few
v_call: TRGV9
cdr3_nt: TGTGCCTTGTGGGAGCCAAGACGCGATTATTATAAGAAACTCTTT
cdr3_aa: CALWEPRRDYYKKLF

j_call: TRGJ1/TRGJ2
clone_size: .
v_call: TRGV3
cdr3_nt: TGTGCCACCTGGGACAGTAAAGGTTTCCCGAATTATTATAAGAAACTCTTT
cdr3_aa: CATWDSKGFPNYYKKLF

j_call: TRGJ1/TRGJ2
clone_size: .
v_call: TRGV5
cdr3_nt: TGTGCCACCTGGGACAGTAGTTATTATAAGAAACTCTTT
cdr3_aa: CATWDSSYYKKLF

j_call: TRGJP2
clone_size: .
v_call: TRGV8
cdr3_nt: TGTGCCACCTGGGATAGTCGTAGTAGTGATTGGATCAAGACGTTT
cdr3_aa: CATWDSRSSDWIKTF

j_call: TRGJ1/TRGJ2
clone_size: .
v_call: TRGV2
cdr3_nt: TGTGCCACCTGGGACAGGACTCTGGGTAAGAAACTCTTT
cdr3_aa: CATWDRTLGKKLF

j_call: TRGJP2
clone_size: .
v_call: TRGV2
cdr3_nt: TGTGCCACCTGGGACGGACCTTATAGTAGTGATTGGATCAAGACGTTT
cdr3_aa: CATWDGPYSSDWIKTF

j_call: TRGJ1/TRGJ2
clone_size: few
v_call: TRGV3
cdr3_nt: TGTGCCACCTGGGACGGTTTATATTATAAGAAACTCTTT
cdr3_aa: CATWDGLYYKKLF

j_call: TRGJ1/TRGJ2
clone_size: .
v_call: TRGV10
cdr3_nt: TGTGCTGCTATATCGAATTATTATAAGAAACTCTTT
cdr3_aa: CAAISNYYKKLF

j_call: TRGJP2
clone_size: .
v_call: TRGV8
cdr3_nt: TGTGCCACCTGGGATGTGAGTAGTGATTGGATCAAGACGTTT
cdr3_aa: CATWDVSSDWIKTF

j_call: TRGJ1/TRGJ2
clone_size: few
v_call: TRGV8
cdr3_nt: TGTGCCACCTGGGATGGGAAACTCTTT
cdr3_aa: CATWDGKLF

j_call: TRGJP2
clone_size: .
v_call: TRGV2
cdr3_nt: TGTGCCACCTTGAATGGGAGTAGTGATTGGATCAAGACGTTT
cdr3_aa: CATLNGSSDWIKTF

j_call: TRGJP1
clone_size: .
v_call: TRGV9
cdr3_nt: TGTGCCTTGTGGGAGCCAAATCTACATACCACTGGTTGGTTCAAGATATTT
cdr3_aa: CALWEPNLHTTGWFKIF

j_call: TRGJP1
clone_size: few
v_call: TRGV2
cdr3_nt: TGTGCCACCTGGGACGGGCTAGGTGGTTGGTTCAAGATATTT
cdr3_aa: CATWDGLGGWFKIF

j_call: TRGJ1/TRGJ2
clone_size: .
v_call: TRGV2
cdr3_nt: TGTGCCACCTGGGACGGACGATATTATAAGAAACTCTTT
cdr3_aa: CATWDGRYYKKLF